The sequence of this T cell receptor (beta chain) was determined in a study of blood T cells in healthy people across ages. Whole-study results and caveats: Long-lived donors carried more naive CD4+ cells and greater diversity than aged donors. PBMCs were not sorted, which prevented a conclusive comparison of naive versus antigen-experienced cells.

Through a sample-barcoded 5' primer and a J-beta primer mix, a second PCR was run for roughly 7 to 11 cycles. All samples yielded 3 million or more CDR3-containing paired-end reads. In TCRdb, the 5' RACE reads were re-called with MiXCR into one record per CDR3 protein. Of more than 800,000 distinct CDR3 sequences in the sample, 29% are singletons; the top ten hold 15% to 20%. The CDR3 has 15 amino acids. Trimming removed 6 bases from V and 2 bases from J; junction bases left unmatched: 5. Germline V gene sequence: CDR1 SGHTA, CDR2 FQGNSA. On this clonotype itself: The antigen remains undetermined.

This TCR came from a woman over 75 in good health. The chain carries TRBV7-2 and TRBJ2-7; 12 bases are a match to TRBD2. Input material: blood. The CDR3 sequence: CASRVGLAGPYEQYF. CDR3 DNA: TGTGCCAGCAGGGTAGGACTAGCGGGGCCCTACGAGCAGTACTTC.